These 29 T cell receptor beta chains were sequenced from one sample in a study of T cell responses to AZD1222 COVID-19 vaccine. Measured with immunoSEQ multiplex PCR; TCRdb has only the in-frame clones, and not every one. The sample records approximately 84,000 clones, 70% to 90% being singletons. The material was peripheral blood, obtained 28 days after the second AZD1222 dose. The receptors shown here come from an adult who received the AZD1222 COVID-19 vaccine.

The chain employs TRBV5-1 and TRBJ2-3; possible D gene TRBD2, 5 bases. CDR3 length equals 15 residues. The V end lost 0 bases, the J end lost 1 base, and 9 bases lay between the germline ends. The V gene's germline CDR1 is SGHRS and CDR2 YFSETQ. In nucleotides, the CDR3 is TGCGCCAGCAGCTTGGTCGGGGAACGCACAGATACGCAGTATTTT. Its protein is CASSLVGERTDTQYF.

The chain has TRBV6-5 and TRBJ2-2; 9 bases map to TRBD1. The CDR3 spans 16 residues. After removal of 4 bases from V and 7 bases from J, the junction contained 10 bases not matched to a gene. Germline V gene data show CDR1 as MNHEY and CDR2 as SVGAGI. The CDR3 DNA reads TGTGCCAGCAGTTCTCCGGGACAGGGTATCTTCGGGGAGCTGTTTTTT. It yields the protein CASSSPGQGIFGELFF.

The CDR3 here is CASSLGPTNYGYTF. The CDR3 DNA reads TGTGCCAGCAGCTTAGGACCGACTAACTATGGCTACACCTTC. The chain carries TRBV11-2 and TRBJ1-2; D gene ambiguous. This CDR3 is built from 14 residues. CDR1 and CDR2 from the germline V gene are SGHAT and FQNNGV. Trimming stripped 1 base from V and 0 bases from J, with 6 bases between.

Points on this clone: The sample holds other DNA sequences that translate to the same CDR3. The chain uses TRBV19 and TRBJ1-4; no clear D. The CDR3 consists of 12 residues. V dropped 3 bases and J dropped 8 bases, with 7 bases sitting between them. The germline V gene encodes CDR1 LNHDA and CDR2 SQIVND (reference sequence). The CDR3 region has the DNA TGTGCCAGTAGTATCCTGGGGGAAAAACTGTTTTTT. Its translation: CASSILGEKLFF.

This clone came up a few times. The chain employs TRBV19 and TRBJ1-2; D not resolved. There are 13 residues in the CDR3. Germline values: CDR1 LNHDA, CDR2 SQIVND (reference sequence). The V end was cut by 2 bases, the J end by 4 bases, with 8 bases between. CDR3 residues: CASSISTTYGYTF. CDR3 nucleotides: TGTGCCAGTAGTATATCAACTACCTATGGCTACACCTTC.

J is TRBJ2-3 and V is TRBV11-2; no firm D call. V dropped 2 bases and J dropped 2 bases, with 5 bases sitting between them. The CDR3 runs to 13 residues. Germline V CDR1 and CDR2: SGHAT, FQNNGV. The CDR3: CASSLIVTDTQYF. In DNA, the CDR3 is TGTGCCAGCAGCTTAATAGTCACAGATACGCAGTATTTT. The whole variable domain, filled in from reference TRBV11-2 and TRBJ2-3, reads EAGVAQSPRYKIIEKRQSVAFWCNPISGHATLYWYQQILGQGPKLLIQFQNNGVVDDSQLPKDRFSAERLKGVDSTLKIQPAKLEDSAVYLCASSLIVTDTQYFGPGTRLTVL.

CDR3 DNA sequence: TGTGCCAGCATAGGGCTAGCGGGGACAGAGACCCAGTACTTC. Amino acids: CASIGLAGTETQYF. The rearrangement links TRBV5-6 to TRBJ2-5; 9 bases align to TRBD2. This CDR3 has 14 amino acids. The junction had 7 bases not matched to a gene; V was cut back by 6 bases and J by 4 bases. Germline values: CDR1 SGHDT, CDR2 YYEEEE.

The chain carries TRBV7-9 and TRBJ2-1; D is possibly TRBD2 (6 bases). The CDR3 runs to 15 residues. Trimming removed 0 bases at V and 6 bases at J, with 12 bases between. Germline V lookup: CDR1 SEHNR, CDR2 FQNEAQ (reference sequence). The CDR3 reads CASSLAVLEGNEQFF. For the CDR3, the DNA is TGTGCCAGCAGCTTAGCGGTATTGGAGGGCAATGAGCAGTTCTTC.

To note about this clone: This specimen includes other DNA sequences encoding the same CDR3. The V and J genes are TRBV19 and TRBJ2-7, with 7 positions matching TRBD2. CDR1 is LNHDA, CDR2 SQIVND, per germline (reference sequence). There are 14 residues in the CDR3. The V and J ends lost 4 bases and 2 bases, in that order; junction bases with no gene match: 5. The CDR3 here is CASSTPGLAYEQYF. CDR3 DNA sequence: TGTGCCAGTAGTACGCCAGGACTAGCCTACGAGCAGTACTTC.

The chain couples TRBV28 to TRBJ2-7; 7 positions match TRBD1. CDR1 and CDR2 (germline): MDHEN, SYDVKM. This CDR3 has 15 amino acids. Germline trimming cut 6 bases from V and 4 bases from J; bases unmatched to any gene: 12. CDR3 DNA sequence: TGTGCCAGCAGCGACCTTAGACAGGGCGAATACGAGCAGTACTTC. It translates to CASSDLRQGEYEQYF.

The V and J genes are TRBV3-1 (or the pseudogene TRBV3-2) and TRBJ1-1; D is undetermined. The CDR3 extends over 14 amino acids. The V gene lost 4 bases and the J gene lost 1 base, with 10 bases spanning the gap. Per the germline V gene, CDR1 is LGHDT and CDR2 is YNNKEL (reference sequence). The CDR3 is CASSRSDGNTEAFF. CDR3 DNA sequence: TGTGCCAGCAGCCGATCGGACGGGAACACTGAAGCTTTCTTT.

V usage is TRBV2 and J usage is TRBJ1-5; a possible D gene is TRBD1 (5 bases). This CDR3 is 13 amino acids long. Trimming pared 3 bases from V and 5 bases from J, leaving 8 bases between. Germline V CDR1 and CDR2: SNHLY, FYNNEI. The CDR3 loop is CASSDARDQPQHF. In DNA form, the CDR3 reads TGTGCCAGCAGTGATGCCAGGGATCAGCCCCAGCATTTT.

The chain uses TRBV5-6 and TRBJ2-3; D gene ambiguous. CDR1 is SGHDT, CDR2 YYEEEE, per germline. The V and J ends lost 5 bases and 0 bases respectively, with 7 bases between them. CDR3 size: 13 residues. The CDR3: CASSETSTDTQYF. CDR3 bases: TGTGCCAGCAGTGAGACTAGCACAGATACGCAGTATTTT.

CDR3: CASSRGTSGADTQYF. The DNA of the CDR3 is TGTGCCAGCAGCCGTGGTACTAGCGGGGCAGATACGCAGTATTTT. This chain uses TRBV3-1 (or the pseudogene TRBV3-2) with TRBJ2-3, with 10 bases fitting TRBD2. The CDR3 length is 15 residues. V shed 4 bases and J 4 bases; nucleotides not matched to a gene: 5. Germline V gene sequence: CDR1 LGHDT, CDR2 YNNKEL (reference sequence).

This clone was seen a single time. The rearrangement joins TRBV5-8 to TRBJ1-4; 10 bases are a match to TRBD1. V dropped 4 bases and J dropped 7; count of bases not matched to a gene: 10. The V gene's germline CDR1 is SGHTS and CDR2 YDEGEE. The CDR3 is 16 residues long. CDR3 DNA sequence: TGTGCCAGCAGCAAATTTACCGGGACAGGGGTTGAAAAACTGTTTTTT. As protein: CASSKFTGTGVEKLFF.

This clone occurred once. The chain links TRBV5-1 to TRBJ1-5; 8 nucleotides agree with TRBD1. This CDR3 spans 15 amino acids. CDR1 and CDR2 from the germline V gene are SGHRS and YFSETQ. V shed 2 bases, J shed 6 bases, and the junction held 7 bases outside the gene matches. As DNA, the CDR3 is TGCGCCAGCAGCTTTGGGACAGGAGGGAGTCAGCCCCAGCATTTT. Its translation is CASSFGTGGSQPQHF.

The rearrangement links TRBV6-5 to TRBJ2-2, with D possibly matching TRBD2 (5 bases). Deletions cut 11 bases from V and 1 base from J, with 14 bases between. CDR3 length equals 14 residues. CDR1 MNHEY and CDR2 SVGAGI come from the germline V gene. CDR3 nucleotides: TGTGCCGGACGGGGTACGGGGAACACCGGGGAGCTGTTTTTT. This encodes CAGRGTGNTGELFF.

The rearrangement joins TRBV4-2 to TRBJ2-3; a weak D match, TRBD1 (6 bases). Germline CDR1 reads LGHNA; CDR2 reads YNFKEQ. Trimming removed 0 bases at V and 2 bases at J, with 15 bases between. This CDR3 has 17 residues. CDR3 bases: TGTGCCAGCAGCCAAGATGATGGTCGACAGGTCACAGATACGCAGTATTTT. Protein product: CASSQDDGRQVTDTQYF.

There are a few counts of this clone. The J gene is TRBJ2-3, the V gene TRBV19, with TRBD2 matching 8 bases. Per germline, CDR1 LNHDA and CDR2 SQIVND (reference sequence). This CDR3 is built from 17 residues. Trimming cost V 5 bases and J 1 base; bases outside gene matches: 11. CDR3 in amino acids: CASSYGTRTAGTDTQYF. In DNA form, the CDR3 reads TGTGCCAGTAGTTACGGGACTAGGACGGCGGGCACAGATACGCAGTATTTT.

The rearrangement joins TRBV5-4 to TRBJ2-1, with D possibly matching TRBD1 (6 bases). The CDR3 is 14 amino acids. Trimming took off 0 bases at V and 2 bases at J, with 6 bases between the two ends. The germline V gene has CDR1 SGHNT and CDR2 YYREEE (reference sequence). The CDR3 nucleotides are TGTGCCAGCAGCTTGGAGGGGGCCTACAATGAGCAGTTCTTC. Translation: CASSLEGAYNEQFF.

The rearrangement uses TRBV6-5 and TRBJ2-3; tentatively, D is TRBD1 (6 bases). This CDR3 is 16 amino acids long. Looked up from germline, CDR1 is MNHEY and CDR2 is SVGAGI. The V end lost 2 bases, the J end lost 2 bases, and 14 bases lay between the germline ends. The CDR3 DNA follows: TGTGCCAGCAGTTACGGGTCGGGGACACCCACAGATACGCAGTATTTT. It encodes CASSYGSGTPTDTQYF.

V is TRBV7-2 and J is TRBJ1-1, with D unresolved. The CDR3 covers 15 residues. Trimming took 1 base from V and 0 from J, leaving 9 bases between them. Germline V gene lookup returns CDR1 SGHTA and CDR2 FQGNSA. CDR3 bases: TGTGCCAGCAGCTTAGGGCCGGGATTGAACACTGAAGCTTTCTTT. Its translation: CASSLGPGLNTEAFF.

The CDR3 sequence: CAIEERQGTQPQHF. The CDR3, as DNA: TGTGCCATAGAGGAGCGGCAGGGGACTCAGCCCCAGCATTTT. The rearrangement links TRBV28 to TRBJ1-5; a weak D match, TRBD1 (6 bases). This CDR3 spans 14 amino acids. The V gene lost 10 bases and the J gene lost 6 bases, with 19 bases spanning the gap. The V gene's germline CDR1 is MDHEN and CDR2 SYDVKM.

The gene calls are TRBV11-2 and TRBJ2-3; D is uncertain. The CDR3 runs 12 residues. Germline V gene sequence: CDR1 SGHAT, CDR2 FQNNGV. The V end was cut by 4 bases, the J end by 6 bases, with 8 bases between. The CDR3 DNA sequence: TGTGCCAGCAGCTCGTACACGGATACGCAGTATTTT. Translated, it gives CASSSYTDTQYF.

This clone showed up just once. The chain recombines TRBV20-1 with TRBJ2-3, with 10 bases aligning to TRBD2. Germline-derived CDR1 and CDR2 are DFQATT and SNEGSKA (reference sequence). The V gene end was trimmed by 5 bases and the J gene end by 2 bases; junction bases not matched to a gene: 13. The CDR3 is 17 residues long. CDR3: CSARVPRTSGVTDTQYF. The CDR3 DNA reads TGCAGTGCTCGTGTACCTAGGACTAGCGGAGTCACAGATACGCAGTATTTT.

This clone was detected a few times. V usage is TRBV6-6 and J usage is TRBJ1-2, with 7 bases fitting TRBD1. V dropped 6 bases and J dropped 4; count of bases not matched to a gene: 11. Germline-derived CDR1 and CDR2 are MNHNY and SVGAGI (reference sequence). The CDR3 spans 15 residues. This CDR3 reads CASRLKGASAYGYTF. CDR3 sequence (DNA): TGTGCCAGCAGATTAAAGGGGGCATCCGCCTATGGCTACACCTTC.

The chain combines TRBV24-1 with TRBJ2-1, with D tentatively TRBD1 (5 bases). CDR1 and CDR2 (germline): KGHDR, SFDVKD. The CDR3 has 16 residues. V was clipped by 0 bases and J by 10 bases, with 18 bases between them. CDR3 bases: TGTGCCACCAGTGATTTGCAAGGCCAGGGTATCAAGGAGCAGTTCTTC. Its translation is CATSDLQGQGIKEQFF.

This clone was observed a single time. V and J are TRBV2 and TRBJ1-6; D gene uncertain. This CDR3 has 13 residues. Germline V lookup: CDR1 SNHLY, CDR2 FYNNEI. The V end was cut by 7 bases, the J end by 5 bases, with 9 bases between. The CDR3 DNA follows: TGTGCCAGCAAACGATTAGATAATTCACCCCTCCACTTT. This encodes CASKRLDNSPLHF.

For this clone: An end of the junction does not agree with germline; a read error may underlie this. The chain uses TRBV7-2 and TRBJ2-7; TRBD2 matches 8 bases. CDR3 length: 12 amino acids. CDR1 is SGHTA, CDR2 FQGNSA, per germline. CDR3 protein: CASSLSGTSIHF. Here the CDR3 DNA reads TGTGCCAGCAGCTTGTCGGGGACTAGTATACACTTC.